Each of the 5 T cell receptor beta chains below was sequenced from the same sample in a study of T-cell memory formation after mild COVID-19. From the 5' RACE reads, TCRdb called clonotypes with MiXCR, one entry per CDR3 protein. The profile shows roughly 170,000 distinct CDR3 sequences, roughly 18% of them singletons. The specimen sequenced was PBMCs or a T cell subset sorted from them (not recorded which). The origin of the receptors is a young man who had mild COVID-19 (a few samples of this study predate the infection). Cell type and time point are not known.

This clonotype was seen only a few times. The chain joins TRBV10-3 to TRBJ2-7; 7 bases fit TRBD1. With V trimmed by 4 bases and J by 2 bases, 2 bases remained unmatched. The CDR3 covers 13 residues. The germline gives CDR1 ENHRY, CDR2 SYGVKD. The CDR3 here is CAISAQGAYEQYF. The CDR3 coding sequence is TGTGCCATCAGTGCCCAGGGGGCCTACGAGCAGTACTTC.

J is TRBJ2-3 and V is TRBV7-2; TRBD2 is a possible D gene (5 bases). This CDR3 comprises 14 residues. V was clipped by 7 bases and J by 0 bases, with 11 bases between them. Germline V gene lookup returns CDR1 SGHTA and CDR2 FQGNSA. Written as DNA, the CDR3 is TGTGCCAGCAACGGACTTCCTAGCACAGATACGCAGTATTTT. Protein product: CASNGLPSTDTQYF.

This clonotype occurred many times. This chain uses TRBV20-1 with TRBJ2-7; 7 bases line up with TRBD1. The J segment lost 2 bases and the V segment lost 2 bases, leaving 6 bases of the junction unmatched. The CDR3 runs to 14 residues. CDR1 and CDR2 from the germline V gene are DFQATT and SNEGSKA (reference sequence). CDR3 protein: CSARPQGLTYEQYF. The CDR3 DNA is TGCAGTGCTAGACCACAGGGGTTGACCTACGAGCAGTACTTC.

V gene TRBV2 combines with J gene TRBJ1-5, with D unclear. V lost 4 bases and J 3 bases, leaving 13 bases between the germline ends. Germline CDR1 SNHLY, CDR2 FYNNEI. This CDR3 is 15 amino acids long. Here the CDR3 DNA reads TGTGCCAGCAGTGGCGGGTCCCTAAACAATCAGCCCCAGCATTTT. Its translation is CASSGGSLNNQPQHF.

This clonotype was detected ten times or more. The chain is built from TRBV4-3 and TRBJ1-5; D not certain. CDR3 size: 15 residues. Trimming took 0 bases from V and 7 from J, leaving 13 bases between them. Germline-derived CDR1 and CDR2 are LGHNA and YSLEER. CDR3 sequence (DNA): TGCGCCAGCAGCCAAGAACACCGCTTGGGGCAGCCCCAGCATTTT. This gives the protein CASSQEHRLGQPQHF.